The 13 T cell receptor beta chains reported below all come from one sample, sequenced in a study of cytomegalovirus exposure and HLA in healthy donors. The PCR used 60 Vbeta and 13 Jbeta primers. Measured with immunoSEQ multiplex PCR; TCRdb has only the in-frame clones, and not every one. The table records about 210,000 clones, over 60% of them present only once. Source material: PBMCs. These receptors originate from a male donor in good health and CMV-seronegative.

The rearrangement links TRBV7-2 to TRBJ2-7; weak D call: TRBD2 (5 bases). Per the germline V gene, CDR1 is SGHTA and CDR2 is FQGNSA. Trimming removed 5 bases at V and 4 bases at J, with 15 bases between. The CDR3 has 14 amino acids. The CDR3 DNA reads TGTGCCAGCAGCCACGTAGCGCCGGAGTACGAGCAGTACTTC. Translation: CASSHVAPEYEQYF. The entire variable domain, with the rest obtained from reference TRBV7-2 and TRBJ2-7, is as follows: GAGVSQSPSNKVTEKGKDVELRCDPISGHTALYWYRQSLGQGLEFLIYFQGNSAPDKSGLPSDRFSAERTGGSVSTLTIQRTQQEDSAVYLCASSHVAPEYEQYFGPGTRLTVT.

The CDR3 region is CASSVEPIPTGSYGYTF. CDR3 sequence (DNA): TGTGCCAGCAGCGTAGAGCCGATACCTACAGGGAGCTATGGCTACACCTTC. The chain is built from TRBV9 and TRBJ1-2; a possible D gene is TRBD1 (6 bases). The ends were cut back, 0 bases at V and 4 bases at J, with 19 bases in the middle. This CDR3 contains 17 residues. Germline V gene lookup returns CDR1 SGDLS and CDR2 YYNGEE.

The gene calls are TRBV9 and TRBJ2-1; the D gene is possibly TRBD2 (5 bases). Trimming removed 0 bases at V and 1 base at J, with 11 bases between. The CDR3 has 16 residues. The V gene's germline CDR1 is SGDLS and CDR2 YYNGEE. The CDR3 DNA reads as TGTGCCAGCAGCGTAGTGGGCGGGCCGTCCTACAATGAGCAGTTCTTC. Translation: CASSVVGGPSYNEQFF.

J is TRBJ1-5 and V is TRBV7-6; 8 bases align to TRBD1. Germline loops: CDR1 SGHVS, CDR2 FNYEAQ. This CDR3 contains 16 residues. V shed 0 bases, J shed 8 bases, and the junction held 9 bases outside the gene matches. CDR3 DNA: TGTGCCAGCAGCTTAGCCGCCAGGGGGCGCGGAGAGCCCCAGCATTTT. Amino acids: CASSLAARGRGEPQHF.

This clone was found a few times. The chain links TRBV27 to TRBJ2-7; TRBD2 agrees at 9 bases. V trimming: 4 bases; J trimming: 2 bases; junction bases outside the gene matches: 9. Germline lookup yields CDR1 MNHEY and CDR2 SMNVEV (reference sequence). The CDR3 has 16 residues. CDR3 amino acids: CASSSPGTSRAYEQYF. The CDR3 DNA reads as TGTGCCAGCAGTTCCCCTGGGACTAGCAGGGCCTACGAGCAGTACTTC.

This clone was seen a few times. The CDR3 reads CAWGQGLSGNTIYF. The DNA of the CDR3 is TGTGCCTGGGGACAGGGTTTGTCTGGAAACACCATATATTTT. The rearrangement uses TRBV30 and TRBJ1-3, with 8 bases aligning to TRBD1. The CDR3 totals 14 residues. The germline V gene has CDR1 GTSNPN and CDR2 SVGIG (reference sequence). V shed 5 bases, J shed 1 base, and the junction held 4 bases outside the gene matches.

The genes are TRBV28 and TRBJ1-5, with 7 bases that match TRBD1. Germline CDR1 and CDR2: MDHEN and SYDVKM. The CDR3 sequence is 16 residues long. Trimming removed 8 bases from V and 0 bases from J; junction bases left unmatched: 10. CDR3 DNA: TGTGCCAGCCCTCCTTCAGGGGGTGATAGCAATCAGCCCCAGCATTTT. It yields the protein CASPPSGGDSNQPQHF. The full variable domain, its missing parts supplied by reference TRBV28 and TRBJ1-5, is DVKVTQSSRYLVKRTGEKVFLECVQDMDHENMFWYRQDPGLGLRLIYFSYDVKMKEKGDIPEGYSVSREKKERFSLILESASTNQTSMYLCASPPSGGDSNQPQHFGDGTRLSIL.

The J gene is TRBJ2-4, the V gene TRBV4-1, with a weak D call TRBD1 (5 bases). The V end lost 4 bases, the J end lost 0 bases, and 10 bases lay between the germline ends. The CDR3 runs 15 residues. Germline loops: CDR1 MGHRA, CDR2 YSYEKL. CDR3 DNA sequence: TGCGCCAGCAGCCTCATAGGGGTAGCCAAAAACATTCAGTACTTC. Translated, it gives CASSLIGVAKNIQYF.

The V gene is TRBV25-1, the J gene TRBJ1-1, with 8 nucleotides matching TRBD1. The CDR3 totals 15 residues. Germline V gives CDR1 MGHDK, CDR2 SYGVNS. The junction had 9 bases not matched to a gene; V was cut back by 5 bases and J by 4 bases. The CDR3 bases are TGTGCCAGCAGTCTTCTGACAGGGGTCGGCACTGAAGCTTTCTTT. Translated: CASSLLTGVGTEAFF. Supplemented by reference TRBV25-1 and TRBJ1-1, the full variable domain reads EADIYQTPRYLVIGTGKKITLECSQTMGHDKMYWYQQDPGMELHLIHYSYGVNSTEKGDLSSESTVSRIRTEHFPLTLESARPSHTSQYLCASSLLTGVGTEAFFGQGTRLTVV.

This clone was detected a few times. V and J are TRBV28 and TRBJ2-7, with a possible D match to TRBD1 (5 bases). CDR3 length: 12 amino acids. Germline V gene sequence: CDR1 MDHEN, CDR2 SYDVKM. Deletions cut 0 bases from V and 9 bases from J, with 9 bases between. CDR3 amino acids: CASSLWNRWQYF. CDR3 nucleotide sequence: TGTGCCAGCAGTTTATGGAACAGGTGGCAGTACTTC.

V gene TRBV7-6 combines with J gene TRBJ1-2; a possible D gene is TRBD1 (5 bases). CDR3 length equals 12 residues. Germline V lookup: CDR1 SGHVS, CDR2 FNYEAQ. Between the trimmed V and J ends, which lost 11 bases and 4 bases, there was a span of 14 bases. In nucleotides, the CDR3 is TGTGCCGCGGGGCCAGGCGGCTATGGCTACACCTTC. Its translation is CAAGPGGYGYTF. Together with reference TRBV7-6 and TRBJ1-2, the CDR3 gives the full variable domain: GAGVSQSPRYKVTKRGQDVALRCDPISGHVSLYWYRQALGQGPEFLTYFNYEAQQDKSGLPNDRFSAERPEGSISTLTIQRTEQRDSAMYRCAAGPGGYGYTFGSGTRLTVV.

V is TRBV19 and J is TRBJ1-5; the match to TRBD1 covers 7 bases. The length of the CDR3 is 14 residues. Germline CDR1 reads LNHDA; CDR2 reads SQIVND (reference sequence). J was trimmed by 3 bases and V by 6 bases; bases with no gene match: 5. The CDR3 sequence: CASRGQFNNQPQHF. Here the CDR3 DNA reads TGTGCCAGTAGGGGACAGTTTAACAATCAGCCCCAGCATTTT.

J is TRBJ1-5 and V is TRBV11-3; TRBD1 might be the D (5 bases). The germline gives CDR1 SGHNT, CDR2 YENEEA. Trimming cost V 3 bases and J 6 bases, with 24 bases left between them. The CDR3 length is 18 residues. The CDR3 DNA follows: TGTGCCAGCAGCTTCTGGTGGCAGGGCAAATTCTGGGGTCAGCCCCAGCATTTT. Translating it yields CASSFWWQGKFWGQPQHF.